The T cell receptor (beta chain) described here comes from a study of T cells in Graves' hyperthyroidism and ophthalmopathy. Study-level background: Staff took peripheral blood when the initial diagnosis was made, before any treatment began. Findings of the study overall: The model forecast ophthalmopathy, anticipating it by a median approximately 7 months before onset.

CDR3 length: 15 amino acids. Germline trimming cut 0 bases from V and 8 bases from J; bases unmatched to any gene: 7. CDR1 and CDR2 (germline): MNHEY, SMNVEV (reference sequence). As for this clonotype: Its antigen remains unknown.

Researchers took RNA transcripts and amplified the TCR beta CDR3 regions from them. In the first-round RT-PCR of the TCR CDR3, the HTBI primer set was used. TCRdb itself ran the multiplex PCR reads through MiXCR, one entry per CDR3 protein. The table lists 250,000 to 400,000 distinct CDR3 sequences, roughly 13% of them singletons. Subjects with ophthalmopathy showed a Clinical Activity Score no lower than 3, a NOSPECS grade no lower than 4, and a duration shorter than 3 months. The PBMCs had their origin in about 9.7 ml of fresh peripheral blood. The receptor's source is a woman in her 40s with Graves' ophthalmopathy. Sequenced material: blood. J is TRBJ2-1 and V is TRBV27; 7 nucleotides line up with TRBD2. CDR3 amino acids: CASSLSWGGGDEQFF. The DNA for the CDR3 is TGTGCCAGCAGTTTATCTTGGGGTGGGGGGGATGAGCAGTTCTTC.